Described below is a single T cell receptor beta chain sequence and its context. What it binds is not known. What was amplified from RNA transcripts were TCR beta CDR3 regions. First-round RT-PCR targeting the TCR CDR3 was performed with the HTBI primer set. TCRdb passed the multiplex PCR reads through MiXCR, listing each CDR3 protein once. The sample shows over 500,000 distinct CDR3 sequences, about 46% of them seen only once. This sample was included in a study of T cells in Graves' hyperthyroidism and ophthalmopathy. Study-level points and caveats: Through a model of 13 V-J features, ophthalmopathy was separated from stable hyperthyroidism. Most thyroid clonotypes expanded above 0.001 appeared in blood too.

The CDR3 spans 14 residues. CDR1 is SGDLS, CDR2 YYNGEE, per germline. Trimming stripped 6 bases from V and 4 bases from J, with 17 bases between. Each diagnosis was grounded in clinical symptoms, serum thyroxine and TRAb, thyroid ultrasound, and orbital computed tomography. The gene calls are TRBV9 and TRBJ2-7; D may be TRBD2 (6 bases). The sequence was obtained from an adult woman with Graves' disease, either hyperthyroidism or ophthalmopathy (not recorded which). Sequencing was done on a sample of peripheral blood or thyroid tissue (not recorded which). The CDR3 DNA reads as TGTGCCAGCACCGGGATAACTAGCCGTTACGAGCAGTACTTC. It is translated as CASTGITSRYEQYF.